The clone carrying this T cell receptor beta chain was seen many times. TCRdb redid the calling of the reads with MiXCR, one entry per CDR3 protein. The top ten clones hold roughly 5.1% of a sample with approximately 180,000 distinct CDR3 sequences, 8% to 10% of them seen once. The data derive from a study of T cell repertoires in cytomegalovirus infection. CDR1 and CDR2 (germline): LGHNA, YSLEER. Trimming pared 0 bases from V and 5 bases from J, leaving 17 bases between. The CDR3 covers 17 residues. This chain joins TRBV4-3 and TRBJ1-5, with a weak D call TRBD1 (5 bases). The material sequenced was PBMCs. The TCR comes from a human donor in good health (CMV status not recorded). Some clones in this sample may be carry-over from other donors' samples. CDR3 coding DNA: TGCGCCAGCAGCCAAGATGGACTGGGGAGGGGAGATCAGCCCCAGCATTTT. Translation: CASSQDGLGRGDQPQHF.